This T cell receptor beta chain came from a study of breast tumors, draining lymph nodes, adjacent tissues. V lost 1 base to trimming and J lost 7 bases; unmatched junction nucleotides: 3. The CDR3 sequence is 14 residues long. Per germline, CDR1 SGHRS and CDR2 YFSETQ. A note on this clonotype: The antigen remains undetermined.

Findings and limits, study-wide: Findings are consistent with lymph node origin and intratumoral expansion of most tumor T cells. Tumor T cell lymph node origin was a supported hypothesis, not proven.

TCRdb re-derived calls from the multiplex PCR reads in MiXCR, one entry per CDR3 protein. The sample has about 22,000 distinct CDR3 sequences, about 60% seen once. Material for sequencing was breast tumor tissue. The receptor's source is a female donor with breast cancer. Some clones in this sample may be carry-over from other donors' samples. J is TRBJ2-4 and V is TRBV5-1; 9 nucleotides line up with TRBD1. For the CDR3, the DNA is TGCGCCAGCAGCTTGAGGGACAGGGACAACATTCAGTACTTC. Translation: CASSLRDRDNIQYF.